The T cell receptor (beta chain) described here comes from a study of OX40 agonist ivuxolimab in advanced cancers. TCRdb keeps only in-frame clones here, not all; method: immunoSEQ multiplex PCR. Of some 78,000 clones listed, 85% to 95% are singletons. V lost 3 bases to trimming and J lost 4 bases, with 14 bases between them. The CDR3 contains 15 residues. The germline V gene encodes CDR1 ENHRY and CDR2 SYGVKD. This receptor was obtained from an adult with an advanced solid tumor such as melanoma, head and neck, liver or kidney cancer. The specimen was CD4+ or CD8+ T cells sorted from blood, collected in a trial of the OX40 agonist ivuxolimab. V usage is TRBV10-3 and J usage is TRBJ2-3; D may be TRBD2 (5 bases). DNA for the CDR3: TGTGCCATCAGTGATAGCGCCAGTGGCGCAGATACGCAGTATTTT. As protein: CAISDSASGADTQYF.